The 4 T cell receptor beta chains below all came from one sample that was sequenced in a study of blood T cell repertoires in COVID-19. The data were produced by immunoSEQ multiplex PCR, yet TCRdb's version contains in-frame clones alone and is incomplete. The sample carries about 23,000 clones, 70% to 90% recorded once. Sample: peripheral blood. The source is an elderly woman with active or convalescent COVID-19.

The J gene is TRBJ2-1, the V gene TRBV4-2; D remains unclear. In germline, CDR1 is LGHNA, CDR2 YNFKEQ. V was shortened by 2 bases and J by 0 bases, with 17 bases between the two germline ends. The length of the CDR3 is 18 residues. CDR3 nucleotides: TGTGCCAGCAGCCAAACTATCTCAGACCGTCTCTCCTACAATGAGCAGTTCTTC. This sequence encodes CASSQTISDRLSYNEQFF.

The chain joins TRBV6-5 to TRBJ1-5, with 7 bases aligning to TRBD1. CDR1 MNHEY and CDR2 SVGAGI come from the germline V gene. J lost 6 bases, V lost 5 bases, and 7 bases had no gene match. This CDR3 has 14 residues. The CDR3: CASSRDSLSQPQHF. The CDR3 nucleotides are TGTGCCAGCAGTCGGGACAGTTTGAGTCAGCCCCAGCATTTT.

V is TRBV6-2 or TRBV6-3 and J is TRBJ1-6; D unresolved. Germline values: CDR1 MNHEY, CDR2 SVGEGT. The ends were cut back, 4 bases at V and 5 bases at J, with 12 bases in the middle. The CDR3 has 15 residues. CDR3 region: CASSSGSVNNSPLHF. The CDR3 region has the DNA TGTGCCAGCAGTTCCGGGTCCGTCAATAATTCACCCCTCCACTTT.

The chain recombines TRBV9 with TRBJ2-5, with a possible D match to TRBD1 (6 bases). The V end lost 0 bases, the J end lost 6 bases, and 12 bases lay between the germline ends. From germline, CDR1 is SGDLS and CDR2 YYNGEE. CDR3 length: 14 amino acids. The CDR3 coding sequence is TGTGCCAGCAGCGTAGATGGGGGCGTCAAGACCCAGTACTTC. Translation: CASSVDGGVKTQYF.